Listed here are 6 T cell receptor beta chains from one sample, sequenced in a study of technical replicates of blood from several donors. TCRdb keeps only in-frame clones here, not all; method: immunoSEQ multiplex PCR. The table includes tens of thousands of clones, 87% detected once. The specimen sequenced was PBMCs. Receptors were obtained from a human donor in good health. Some clones in this sample may be carry-over from other donors' samples.

This chain uses TRBV29-1 with TRBJ1-3; D remains ambiguous. Looked up from germline, CDR1 is SQVTM and CDR2 is ANQGSEA. Trimming pared 4 bases from V and 3 bases from J, leaving 7 bases between. This CDR3 has 12 amino acids. The CDR3, as DNA: TGCAGCGTTGCCCCAGATGGAAACACCATATATTTT. Amino acid sequence: CSVAPDGNTIYF. Together with reference TRBV29-1 and TRBJ1-3, the CDR3 gives the full variable domain: SAVISQKPSRDICQRGTSLTIQCQVDSQVTMMFWYRQQPGQSLTLIATANQGSEATYESGFVIDKFPISRPNLTFSTLTVSNMSPEDSSIYLCSVAPDGNTIYFGEGSWLTVV.

J is TRBJ1-1 and V is TRBV27, with D maybe TRBD1 (6 bases). This CDR3 is built from 12 residues. Germline V gene sequence: CDR1 MNHEY, CDR2 SMNVEV (reference sequence). V lost 6 bases, J lost 2 bases, and 7 bases lay in between. Here the CDR3 DNA reads TGTGCCAGCAGAGGGGGAAACACTGAAGCTTTCTTT. Amino acid sequence: CASRGGNTEAFF.

The chain joins TRBV4-3 to TRBJ2-7, with 8 nucleotides matching TRBD1. Germline lookup yields CDR1 LGHNA and CDR2 YSLEER. The CDR3 is 15 amino acids. With V trimmed by 0 bases and J by 0 bases, 1 base remained unmatched. This CDR3 reads CASSQDRGHSYEQYF. For the CDR3, the DNA is TGCGCCAGCAGCCAAGACAGGGGGCACTCCTACGAGCAGTACTTC.

This chain connects TRBV12-5 to TRBJ1-3; no reliable D call. Trimming stripped 5 bases from V and 2 bases from J, with 7 bases between. The germline V gene has CDR1 LGHNT and CDR2 FRNRAP. The CDR3 totals 13 residues. The CDR3 here is CASGPSAGNTIYF. Here the CDR3 DNA reads TGTGCTAGTGGTCCCTCGGCTGGAAACACCATATATTTT.

As for this clone: The junction and the germline gene differ at one end; a read error may be behind it. The chain carries TRBV7-9 and TRBJ1-6; 9 nucleotides line up with TRBD1. The CDR3 totals 16 residues. Germline CDR1 is SEHNR and CDR2 is FQNEAQ (reference sequence). The CDR3 DNA reads TGTGCCAGCAGCTTAGGAGACAGGGGGTATAACTCACCCCTCCACTTT. Encoded protein: CASSLGDRGYNSPLHF.

The J gene is TRBJ2-7, the V gene TRBV30, with 7 bases aligning to TRBD2. This CDR3 comprises 16 residues. Per germline, CDR1 GTSNPN and CDR2 SVGIG (reference sequence). J lost 1 base, V lost 0 bases, and 9 bases had no gene match. CDR3 DNA sequence: TGTGCCTGGAGTGTTGGGCGTCGGGGGGAATCCTACGAGCAGTACTTC. Residues: CAWSVGRRGESYEQYF.